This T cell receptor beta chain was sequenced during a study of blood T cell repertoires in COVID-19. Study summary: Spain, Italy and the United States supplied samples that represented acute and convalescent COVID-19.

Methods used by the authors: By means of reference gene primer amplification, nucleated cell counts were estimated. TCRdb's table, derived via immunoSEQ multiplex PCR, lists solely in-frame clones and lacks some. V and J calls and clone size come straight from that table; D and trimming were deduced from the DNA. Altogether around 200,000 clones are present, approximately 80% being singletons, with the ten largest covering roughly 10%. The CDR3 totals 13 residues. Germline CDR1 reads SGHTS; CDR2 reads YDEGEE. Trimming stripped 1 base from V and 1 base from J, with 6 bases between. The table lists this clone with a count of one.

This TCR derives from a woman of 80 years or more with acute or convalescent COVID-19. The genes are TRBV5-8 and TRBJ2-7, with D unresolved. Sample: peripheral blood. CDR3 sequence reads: CASSLSISYEQYF. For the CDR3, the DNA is TGTGCCAGCAGCTTGTCTATTTCCTACGAGCAGTACTTC. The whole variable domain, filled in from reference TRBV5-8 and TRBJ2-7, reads EAGVTQSPTHLIKTRGQQATLRCSPISGHTSVYWYQQALGLGLQFLLWYDEGEERNRGNFPPRFSGRQFPNYSSELNVNALELEDSALYLCASSLSISYEQYFGPGTRLTVT.